The source of this TCR beta chain is a study of Tregs in tolerant kidney transplant recipients. CDR1 and CDR2 from the germline V gene are GTSNPN and SVGIG (reference sequence). The CDR3 totals 13 residues. Trimming took 2 bases from V and 4 from J, leaving 8 bases between them. Unstimulated regulatory T cells (CD4+CD25+CD127-), CD4+CD25- non-regulatory cells, CD4 and CD8 cells were FACS-sorted from thawed PBMCs. The table came from immunoSEQ multiplex PCR; TCRdb's copy has only in-frame clones and leaves some out. The sample has about 240,000 clones; 80% to 85% are singletons. This clone is a singleton in its sample. Its antigen remains unknown. General study results and limits: This study did not directly address biological reproducibility. Few patients were studied, so findings need validation in larger groups.

This sequence was found in a human donor in good health. The chain carries TRBV30 and TRBJ1-4, with D unclear. The specimen was CD4+ T cells from blood. The CDR3 here is CAWSLQINEKLFF. The CDR3 DNA reads TGTGCCTGGAGTTTACAGATTAATGAAAAACTGTTTTTT.